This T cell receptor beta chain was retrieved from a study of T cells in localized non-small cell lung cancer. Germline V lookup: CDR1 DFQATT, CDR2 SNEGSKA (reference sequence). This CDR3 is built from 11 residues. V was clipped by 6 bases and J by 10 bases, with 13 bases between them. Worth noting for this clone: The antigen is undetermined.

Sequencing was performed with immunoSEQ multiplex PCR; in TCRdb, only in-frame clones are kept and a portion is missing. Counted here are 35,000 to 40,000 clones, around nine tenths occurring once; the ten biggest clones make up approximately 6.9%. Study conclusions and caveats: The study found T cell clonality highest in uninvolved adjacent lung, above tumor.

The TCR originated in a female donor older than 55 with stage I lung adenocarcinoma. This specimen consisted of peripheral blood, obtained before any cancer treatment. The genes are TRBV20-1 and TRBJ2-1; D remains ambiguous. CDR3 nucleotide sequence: TGCAGTGCCCCGTTGTGGCGGGAGCAGTTCTTC. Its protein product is CSAPLWREQFF.